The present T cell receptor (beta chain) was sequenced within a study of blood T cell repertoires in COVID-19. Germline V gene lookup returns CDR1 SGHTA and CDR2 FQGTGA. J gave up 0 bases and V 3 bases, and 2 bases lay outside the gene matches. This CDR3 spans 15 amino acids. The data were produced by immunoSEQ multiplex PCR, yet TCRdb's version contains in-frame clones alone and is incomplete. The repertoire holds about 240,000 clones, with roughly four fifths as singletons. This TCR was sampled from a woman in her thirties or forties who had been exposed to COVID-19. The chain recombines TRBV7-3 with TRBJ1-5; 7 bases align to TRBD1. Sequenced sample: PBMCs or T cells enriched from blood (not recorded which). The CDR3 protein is CASSFTGVSNQPQHF. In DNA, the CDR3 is TGTGCCAGCAGCTTTACAGGGGTTAGCAATCAGCCCCAGCATTTT.